The 9 T cell receptor beta chains presented below share a single source sample, sequenced in a study of T cells in women clearing cervical HPV infection. The assay was immunoSEQ multiplex PCR, and TCRdb's table has in-frame clones only and misses some. Found here are some 43,000 clones; the top ten clones hold more than 0.8%. The sequencing sample was made of blood buffy coat. These receptors came from a woman between 18 and 75 years old with a cervical HPV16 infection that either progressed to CIN3+ or cleared (not recorded which).

With regard to this clone: The CDR3 extends 3 residues past the end of the read, so its final part is completed from the germline J gene. The chain employs TRBV6-1 and TRBJ2-5, with TRBD2 matching over 10 bases. CDR1 MNHNS and CDR2 SASEGT come from the germline V gene. The CDR3 is 17 amino acids. V shed 2 bases and J 0 bases; nucleotides not matched to a gene: 6. CDR3 region: CASSEWQSGGDQETQYF. The sequenced part of the CDR3 DNA is TGTGCCAGCAGTGAATGGCAGAGCGGGGGGGACCAAGAGACC.

A word on this clone: Sequencing ends 3 residues short of the CDR3 end; the germline J gene provides the rest. The J gene is TRBJ2-1, the V gene TRBV20-1, with 8 positions matching TRBD1. Germline V lookup: CDR1 DFQATT, CDR2 SNEGSKA (reference sequence). The CDR3 extends over 17 amino acids. The V segment lost 5 bases and the J segment 8 bases; nucleotides outside the gene matches: 20. The DNA read from the CDR3 is TGCAGTGCTGGACAGGGCCTCGGGGCCTCGGTACTCGATGAG. This encodes CSAGQGLGASVLDE. In full, the CDR3 reads CSAGQGLGASVLDEQFF.

Details on this clone: The missing CDR3 end, 3 residues past where the read stops, is filled in from the germline J gene. J is TRBJ2-7 and V is TRBV20-1, with TRBD2 identical over 9 bases. CDR3 length: 15 residues. Per germline, CDR1 DFQATT and CDR2 SNEGSKA (reference sequence). V shed 2 bases and J 1 base; nucleotides not matched to a gene: 6. CDR3 residues: CSARRASGASYEQYF. Partial CDR3 DNA: TGCAGTGCTAGACGAGCTAGCGGGGCGTCCTACGAG.

On this clone: The CDR3 goes on 3 residues after the read ends, and that part is filled in from the germline J gene. The chain carries TRBV5-1 and TRBJ2-1; 9 bases match TRBD2. There are 15 residues in the CDR3. V gave up 0 bases and J gave up 5 bases; unmatched junction bases: 3. Per germline, CDR1 SGHRS and CDR2 YFSETQ. The CDR3 reads CASSLAAGGHNEQFF. The sequenced part of the CDR3 DNA is TGCGCCAGCAGCTTGGCGGCGGGGGGGCACAATGAG.

Worth noting for this clone: Sequencing ends 3 residues short of the CDR3 end; the germline J gene provides the rest. Different DNA sequences within this sample yield the same CDR3. This sequence joins TRBV3-1 (or the pseudogene TRBV3-2) and TRBJ2-3, with TRBD2 as a possible D gene (6 bases). The ends were cut back, 4 bases at V and 0 bases at J, with 11 bases in the middle. The V gene's germline CDR1 is LGHDT and CDR2 YNNKEL (reference sequence). There are 15 residues in the CDR3. The CDR3 here is CASSPTGTSTDTQYF. Partial CDR3 DNA: TGTGCCAGCAGCCCCACCGGGACTAGCACAGATACG.

A remark on this clone: In the same sample, other DNA sequences code for this CDR3. The CDR3 bases that were read are TGCGCCAGCAGCCAGACAGGGCTCTATGGC. Its protein product is CASSQTGLYG. The complete CDR3 reads CASSQTGLYGYTF. V gene TRBV5-1 combines with J gene TRBJ1-2, with 7 bases lining up with TRBD1. With the read ending 3 residues before the CDR3 end, the germline J gene is used to fill in that end. CDR1 is SGHRS, CDR2 YFSETQ, per germline. The junction had 4 bases not matched to a gene; V was cut back by 4 bases and J by 4 bases. The CDR3 covers 13 residues.

Comment on this clone: The sequence runs out 3 residues before the end of the CDR3; the remainder is reconstructed from the germline J gene. This chain links TRBV5-6 with TRBJ1-4, with no clear D. The CDR3 totals 14 residues. Germline lookup yields CDR1 SGHDT and CDR2 YYEEEE. CDR3: CASSKAPFDSPLFF. Partial CDR3 DNA: TGTGCCAGCAGTAAAGCCCCGTTCGATTCACCA.

As regards this clone: The read is 3 residues too short to cover the CDR3 end, so that end is filled in from the germline J gene. V gene TRBV19 combines with J gene TRBJ2-1, with 7 bases fitting TRBD2. Germline CDR1 LNHDA, CDR2 SQIVND (reference sequence). V lost 5 bases to trimming and J lost 3 bases; unmatched junction nucleotides: 1. The CDR3 has 13 residues. The CDR3 sequence: CASSPGGYNEQFF. The sequenced part of the CDR3 DNA is TGTGCCAGTAGTCCGGGGGGCTACAATGAG.

The CDR3 sequence is CASSETYNEQFF. CDR3 DNA, as far as it was read: TGTGCCAGCAGTGAGACTTACAATGAG. The chain recombines TRBV6-1 with TRBJ2-1; D is unresolved. Coverage ceases 3 residues before the CDR3 finishes, and the germline J gene fills in the end. The V gene lost 3 bases and the J gene lost 4 bases, with 4 bases spanning the gap. Germline CDR1 and CDR2: MNHNS and SASEGT. The CDR3 runs to 12 residues.